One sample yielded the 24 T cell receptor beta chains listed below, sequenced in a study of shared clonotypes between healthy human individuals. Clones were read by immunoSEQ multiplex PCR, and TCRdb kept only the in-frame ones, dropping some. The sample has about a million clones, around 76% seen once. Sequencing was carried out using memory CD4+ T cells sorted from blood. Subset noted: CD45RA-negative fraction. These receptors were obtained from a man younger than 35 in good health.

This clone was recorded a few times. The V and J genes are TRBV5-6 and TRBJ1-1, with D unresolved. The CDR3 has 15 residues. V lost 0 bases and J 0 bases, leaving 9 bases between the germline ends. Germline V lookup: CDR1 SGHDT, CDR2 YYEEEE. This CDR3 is CASSLVAPMNTEAFF. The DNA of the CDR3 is TGTGCCAGCAGCTTGGTGGCACCCATGAACACTGAAGCTTTCTTT.

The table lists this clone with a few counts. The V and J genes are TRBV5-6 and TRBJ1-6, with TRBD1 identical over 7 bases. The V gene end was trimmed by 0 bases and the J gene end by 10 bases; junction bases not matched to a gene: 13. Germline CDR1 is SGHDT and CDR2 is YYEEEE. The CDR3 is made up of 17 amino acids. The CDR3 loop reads CASSLVLEGARRSPLHF. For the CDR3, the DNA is TGTGCCAGCAGCTTGGTTTTGGAGGGGGCGCGACGCTCACCCCTCCACTTT.

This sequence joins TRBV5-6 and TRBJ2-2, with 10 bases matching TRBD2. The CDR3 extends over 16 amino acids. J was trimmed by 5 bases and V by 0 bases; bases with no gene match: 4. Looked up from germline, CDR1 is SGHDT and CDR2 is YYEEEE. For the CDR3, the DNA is TGTGCCAGCAGCTTGGGACAGACTAGCGGGACCGGGGAGCTGTTTTTT. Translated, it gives CASSLGQTSGTGELFF.

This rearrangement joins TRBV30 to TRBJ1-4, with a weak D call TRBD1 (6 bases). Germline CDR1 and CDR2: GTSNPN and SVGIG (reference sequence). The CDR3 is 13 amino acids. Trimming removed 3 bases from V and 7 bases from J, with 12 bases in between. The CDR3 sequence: CAWSPGTFEKLFF. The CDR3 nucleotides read TGTGCCTGGAGCCCCGGGACATTTGAAAAACTGTTTTTT.

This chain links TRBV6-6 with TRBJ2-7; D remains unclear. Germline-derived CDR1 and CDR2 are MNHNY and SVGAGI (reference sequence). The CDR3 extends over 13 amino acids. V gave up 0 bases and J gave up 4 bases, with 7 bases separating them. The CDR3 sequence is CASSYSKGYEQYF. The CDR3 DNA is TGTGCCAGCAGTTACTCGAAGGGATACGAGCAGTACTTC.

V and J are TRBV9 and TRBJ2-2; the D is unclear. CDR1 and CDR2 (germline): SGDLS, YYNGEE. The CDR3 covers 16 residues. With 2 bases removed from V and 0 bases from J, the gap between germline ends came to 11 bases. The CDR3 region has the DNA TGTGCCAGCAGCGTCGCCCCGGCACCGAACACCGGGGAGCTGTTTTTT. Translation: CASSVAPAPNTGELFF.

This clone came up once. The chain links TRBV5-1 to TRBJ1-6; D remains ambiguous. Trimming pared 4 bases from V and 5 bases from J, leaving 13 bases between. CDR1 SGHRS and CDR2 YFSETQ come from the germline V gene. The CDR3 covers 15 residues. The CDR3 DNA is TGCGCCAGCAGCCCGGGTCCGGGAAATAATTCACCCCTCCACTTT. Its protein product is CASSPGPGNNSPLHF.

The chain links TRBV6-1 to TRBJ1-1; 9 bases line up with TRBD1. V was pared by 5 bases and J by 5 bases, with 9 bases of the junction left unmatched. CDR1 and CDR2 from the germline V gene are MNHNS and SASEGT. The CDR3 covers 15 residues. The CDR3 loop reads CASSTGGWGGTEAFF. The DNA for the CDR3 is TGTGCCAGCAGTACAGGGGGCTGGGGTGGGACTGAAGCTTTCTTT.

The CDR3 loop reads CASRKGRDFSYEQYF. The CDR3 bases are TGTGCCAGCAGAAAGGGCCGGGACTTCTCCTACGAGCAGTACTTC. The chain carries TRBV6-5 and TRBJ2-7; D is possibly TRBD2 (6 bases). Germline CDR1 reads MNHEY; CDR2 reads SVGAGI. Trimming removed 6 bases from V and 0 bases from J, with 15 bases in between. The CDR3 extends over 15 amino acids.

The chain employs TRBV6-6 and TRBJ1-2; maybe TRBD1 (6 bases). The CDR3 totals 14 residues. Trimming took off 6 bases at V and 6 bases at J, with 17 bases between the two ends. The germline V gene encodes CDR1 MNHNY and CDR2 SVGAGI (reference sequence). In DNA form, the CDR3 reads TGTGCCAGCAGCCCCGAGGGGGGTAGGAATGGCTACACCTTC. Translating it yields CASSPEGGRNGYTF.

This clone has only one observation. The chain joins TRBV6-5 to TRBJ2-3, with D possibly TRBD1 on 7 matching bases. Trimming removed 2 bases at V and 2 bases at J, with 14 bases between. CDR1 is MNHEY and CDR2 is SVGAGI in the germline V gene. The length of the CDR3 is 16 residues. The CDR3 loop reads CASSYVRGTATDTQYF. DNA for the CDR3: TGTGCCAGCAGTTACGTACGGGGGACAGCCACAGATACGCAGTATTTT.

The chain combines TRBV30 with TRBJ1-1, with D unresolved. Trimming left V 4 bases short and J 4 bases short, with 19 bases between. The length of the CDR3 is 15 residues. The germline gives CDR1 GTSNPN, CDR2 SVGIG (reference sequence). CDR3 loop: CAWNPGRVGGTEAFF. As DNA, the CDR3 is TGTGCCTGGAACCCCGGTCGGGTGGGAGGCACTGAAGCTTTCTTT.

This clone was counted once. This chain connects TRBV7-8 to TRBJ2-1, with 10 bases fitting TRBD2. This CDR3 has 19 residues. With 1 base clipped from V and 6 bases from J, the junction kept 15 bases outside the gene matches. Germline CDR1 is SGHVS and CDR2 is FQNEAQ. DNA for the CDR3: TGTGCCAGCAGCTTAGTCAGGGCGCGGACTAGCGGCAGAATCAATGAGCAGTTCTTC. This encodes CASSLVRARTSGRINEQFF.

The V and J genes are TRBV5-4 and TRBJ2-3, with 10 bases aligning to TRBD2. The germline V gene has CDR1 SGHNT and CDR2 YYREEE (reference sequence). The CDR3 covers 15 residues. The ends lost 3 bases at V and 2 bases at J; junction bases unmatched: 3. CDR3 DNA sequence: TGTGCCAGCAGCTCAGCGGGGGGGAACACAGATACGCAGTATTTT. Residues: CASSSAGGNTDTQYF.

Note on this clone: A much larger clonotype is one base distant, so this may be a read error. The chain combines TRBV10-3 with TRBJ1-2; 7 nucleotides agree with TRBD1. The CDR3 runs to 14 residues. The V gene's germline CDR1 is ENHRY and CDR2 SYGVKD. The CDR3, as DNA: TGTGCCGTCAGTGAGGGACAGCTATACTATGGCTACACCTTC. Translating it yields CAVSEGQLYYGYTF.

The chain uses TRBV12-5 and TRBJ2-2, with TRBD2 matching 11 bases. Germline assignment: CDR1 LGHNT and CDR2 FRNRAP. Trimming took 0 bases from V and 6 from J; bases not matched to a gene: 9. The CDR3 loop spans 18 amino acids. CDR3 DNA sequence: TGTGCTAGTGGTTTGGTAGGGGGTAGCGGGAGGGCCGCCGGGGAGCTGTTTTTT. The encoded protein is CASGLVGGSGRAAGELFF.

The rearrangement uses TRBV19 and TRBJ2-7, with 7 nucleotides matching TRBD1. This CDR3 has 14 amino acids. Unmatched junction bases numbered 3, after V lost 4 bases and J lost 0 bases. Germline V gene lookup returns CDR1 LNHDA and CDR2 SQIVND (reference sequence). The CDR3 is CASSKQGVSYEQYF. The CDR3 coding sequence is TGTGCCAGTAGTAAGCAGGGGGTCTCCTACGAGCAGTACTTC. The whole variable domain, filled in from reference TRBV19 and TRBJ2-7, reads DGGITQSPKYLFRKEGQNVTLSCEQNLNHDAMYWYRQDPGQGLRLIYYSQIVNDFQKGDIAEGYSVSREKKESFPLTVTSAQKNPTAFYLCASSKQGVSYEQYFGPGTRLTVT.

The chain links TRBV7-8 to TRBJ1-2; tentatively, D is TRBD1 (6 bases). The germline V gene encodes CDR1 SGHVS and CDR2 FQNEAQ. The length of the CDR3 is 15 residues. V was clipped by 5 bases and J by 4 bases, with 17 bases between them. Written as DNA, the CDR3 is TGTGCCAGCAGCCCGGGCAGGGGAGCGGTCTATGGCTACACCTTC. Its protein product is CASSPGRGAVYGYTF.

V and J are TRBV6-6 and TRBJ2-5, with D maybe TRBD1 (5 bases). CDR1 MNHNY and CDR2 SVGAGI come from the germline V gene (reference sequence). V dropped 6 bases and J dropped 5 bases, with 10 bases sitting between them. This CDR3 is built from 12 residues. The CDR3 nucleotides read TGTGCCAGCAGGCCAAAGGGGGAGACCCAGTACTTC. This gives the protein CASRPKGETQYF.

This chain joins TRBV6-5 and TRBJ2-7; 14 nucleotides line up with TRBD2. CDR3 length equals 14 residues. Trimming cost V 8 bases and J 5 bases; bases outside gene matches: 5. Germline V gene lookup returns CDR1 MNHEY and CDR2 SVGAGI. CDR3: CASRPGLAGDEQYF. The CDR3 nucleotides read TGTGCCAGCCGACCGGGACTAGCGGGAGACGAGCAGTACTTC.

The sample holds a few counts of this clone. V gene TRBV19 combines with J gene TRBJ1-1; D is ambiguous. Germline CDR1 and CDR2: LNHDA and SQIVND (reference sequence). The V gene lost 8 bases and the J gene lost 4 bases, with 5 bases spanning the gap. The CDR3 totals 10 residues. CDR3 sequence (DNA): TGTGCCAGTCGGACCACTGAAGCTTTCTTT. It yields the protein CASRTTEAFF. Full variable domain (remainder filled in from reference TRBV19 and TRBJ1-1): DGGITQSPKYLFRKEGQNVTLSCEQNLNHDAMYWYRQDPGQGLRLIYYSQIVNDFQKGDIAEGYSVSREKKESFPLTVTSAQKNPTAFYLCASRTTEAFFGQGTRLTVV.

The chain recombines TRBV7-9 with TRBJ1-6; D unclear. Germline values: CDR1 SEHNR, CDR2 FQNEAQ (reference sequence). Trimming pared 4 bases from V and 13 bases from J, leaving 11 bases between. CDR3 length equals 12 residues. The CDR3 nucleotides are TGTGCCAGCAGCTACCTGTCCACCCCCCTCCACTTT. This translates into CASSYLSTPLHF. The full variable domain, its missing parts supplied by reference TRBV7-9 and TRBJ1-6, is DTGVSQNPRHKITKRGQNVTFRCDPISEHNRLYWYRQTLGQGPEFLTYFQNEAQLEKSRLLSDRFSAERPKGSFSTLEIQRTEQGDSAMYLCASSYLSTPLHFGNGTRLTVT.

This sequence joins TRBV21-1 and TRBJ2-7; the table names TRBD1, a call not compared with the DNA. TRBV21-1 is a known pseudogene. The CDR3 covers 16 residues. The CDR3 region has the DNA TGTGCCAGCAGCAAAGCGGGACAGAACACTCCTAAAGAGCAGTACTTC. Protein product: CASSKAGQNTPKEQYF.

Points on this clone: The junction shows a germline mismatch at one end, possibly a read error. The CDR3 region is CASSLRLGLQETQYF. Here the CDR3 DNA reads TGTGCTAGCAGCTTAAGGTTAGGGCTCCAAGAGACCCAGTACTTC. The chain couples TRBV7-7 to TRBJ2-5; no clear D. This CDR3 has 15 residues. Germline lookup yields CDR1 SSHAT and CDR2 FNYEAQ (reference sequence). The entire variable domain, with the rest obtained from reference TRBV7-7 and TRBJ2-5, is as follows: GAGVSQSPRYKVTKRGQDVTLRCDPISSHATLYWYQQALGQGPEFLTYFNYEAQPDKSGLPSDRFSAERPEGSISTLTIQRTEQRDSAMYRCASSLRLGLQETQYFGPGTRLLVL.